This is a list of T cell receptor beta chains from one sample in a study of Ad26.COV2.S vaccination and SARS-CoV-2 variants. Some clones are missing from TCRdb's copy, which holds only in-frame ones; the method was immunoSEQ multiplex PCR. Of 300,000 to 500,000 clones in the sample, 75% to 90% were seen once. The sample here was peripheral blood, taken in a trial of Ad26.COV2.S vaccine versus placebo. The source is a person aged 18-65 years who received the Ad26.COV2.S COVID-19 vaccine or a placebo. Both conserved end residues are part of each CDR3. Each record gives: CDR3 length, V gene, J gene, CDR3 protein.

length: 14
V: TRBV5-1
J: TRBJ1-2
CDR3: CASSLDLAGDGYTF

length: 15
V: TRBV3-1/TRBV3-2
J: TRBJ1-1
CDR3: CASSQTSRGNTEAFF

length: 15
V: TRBV7-2
J: TRBJ2-7
CDR3: CASSPSGTAGHEQYF

length: 14
V: TRBV3-1/TRBV3-2
J: TRBJ2-1
CDR3: CASSQGTTYNEQFF

length: 13
V: TRBV3-1/TRBV3-2
J: TRBJ1-2
CDR3: CASSQVQGRGYTF

length: 14
V: TRBV11-3
J: TRBJ1-2
CDR3: CASSLLRGNYGYTF

length: 16
V: TRBV6-4
J: TRBJ1-3
CDR3: CASSDTGKSSGNTIYF

length: 12
V: TRBV4-1
J: TRBJ2-7
CDR3: CASSQGWGEQYF

length: 15
V: TRBV7-2
J: TRBJ2-7
CDR3: CASSLVPGGAYEQYF

length: 14
V: TRBV18
J: TRBJ1-2
CDR3: CASSRQGALYGYTF

length: 13
V: TRBV3-1/TRBV3-2
J: TRBJ2-5
CDR3: CASSQDSRGTQYF

length: 15
V: TRBV9
J: TRBJ1-1
CDR3: CASSVAGQGRTEAFF

length: 10
V: TRBV2
J: TRBJ2-1
CDR3: CASSEYEQFF

length: 12
V: TRBV15
J: TRBJ1-1
CDR3: CATSKTSAEAFF

length: 13
V: TRBV6-5
J: TRBJ1-2
CDR3: CASSYGGSYGYTF